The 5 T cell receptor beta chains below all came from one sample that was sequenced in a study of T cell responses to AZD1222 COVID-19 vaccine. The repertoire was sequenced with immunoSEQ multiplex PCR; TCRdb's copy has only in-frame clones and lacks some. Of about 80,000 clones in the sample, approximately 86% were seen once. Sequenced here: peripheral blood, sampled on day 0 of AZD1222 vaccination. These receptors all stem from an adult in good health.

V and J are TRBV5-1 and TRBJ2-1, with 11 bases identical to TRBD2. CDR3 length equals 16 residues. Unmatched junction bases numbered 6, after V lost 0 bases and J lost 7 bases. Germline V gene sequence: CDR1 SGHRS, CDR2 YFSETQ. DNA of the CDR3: TGCGCCAGCAGCTTGGTACTAGCGGGAGCCACTAATGAGCAGTTCTTC. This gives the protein CASSLVLAGATNEQFF.

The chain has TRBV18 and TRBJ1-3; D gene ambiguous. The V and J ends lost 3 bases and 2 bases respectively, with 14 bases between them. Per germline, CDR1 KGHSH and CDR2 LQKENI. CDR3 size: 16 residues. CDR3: CASSPRGQPAGNTIYF. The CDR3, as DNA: TGTGCCAGCTCACCCCGAGGGCAGCCAGCTGGAAACACCATATATTTT.

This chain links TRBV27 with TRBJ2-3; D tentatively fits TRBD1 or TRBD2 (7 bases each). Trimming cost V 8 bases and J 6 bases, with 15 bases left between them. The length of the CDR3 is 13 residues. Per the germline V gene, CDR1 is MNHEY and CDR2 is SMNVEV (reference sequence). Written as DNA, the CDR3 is TGTGCCAGCGTACGCCAGGGGGGGGATACGCAGTATTTT. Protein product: CASVRQGGDTQYF.

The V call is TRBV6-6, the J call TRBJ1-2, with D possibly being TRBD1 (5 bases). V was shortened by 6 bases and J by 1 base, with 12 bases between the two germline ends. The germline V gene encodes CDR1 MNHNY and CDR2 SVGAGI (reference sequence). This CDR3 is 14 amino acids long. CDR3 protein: CASSQGQGNYGYTF. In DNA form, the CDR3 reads TGTGCCAGCAGCCAAGGGCAGGGTAACTATGGCTACACCTTC.

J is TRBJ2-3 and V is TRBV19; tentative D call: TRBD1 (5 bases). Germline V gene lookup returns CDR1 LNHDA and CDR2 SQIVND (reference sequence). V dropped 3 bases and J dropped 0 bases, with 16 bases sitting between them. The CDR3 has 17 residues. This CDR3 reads CASSISSDTQSTDTQYF. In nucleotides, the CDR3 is TGTGCCAGTAGTATTTCTTCGGACACCCAAAGCACAGATACGCAGTATTTT.